These 3 T cell receptor beta chains share one sample of origin, sequenced in a study of blood T cell repertoires in COVID-19. TCRdb's copy holds only in-frame clones and misses some; the assay was immunoSEQ multiplex PCR. The sample lists some 130,000 clones, around 88% occurring once. The material sequenced was peripheral blood. All receptors come from a man aged 45-60 years with acute or convalescent COVID-19.

The count of this clone is one. V gene TRBV3-1 (or the pseudogene TRBV3-2) combines with J gene TRBJ1-4; a possible D gene is TRBD1 (6 bases). V lost 4 bases, J lost 2 bases, and 8 bases lay in between. CDR1 and CDR2 from the germline V gene are LGHDT and YNNKEL (reference sequence). The CDR3 extends over 14 amino acids. CDR3 protein: CASSLTGTNEKLFF. CDR3 nucleotide sequence: TGTGCCAGCAGCCTAACAGGGACTAATGAAAAACTGTTTTTT.

This clone was seen once. The gene calls are TRBV18 and TRBJ1-1; tentatively, D is TRBD1 (5 bases). V lost 2 bases and J lost 3, with 7 bases in between. This CDR3 is built from 13 residues. Per germline, CDR1 KGHSH and CDR2 LQKENI. CDR3 DNA sequence: TGTGCCAGCTCACCAGTAGGGGACACTGAAGCTTTCTTT. Translated, it gives CASSPVGDTEAFF.

CDR3 in amino acids: CASSFSTDTQYF. The CDR3 DNA is TGTGCCAGCAGCTTCAGCACAGATACGCAGTATTTT. The chain carries TRBV2 and TRBJ2-3, with no clear D. Per the germline V gene, CDR1 is SNHLY and CDR2 is FYNNEI. Trimming removed 6 bases from V and 0 bases from J, with 4 bases in between. The CDR3 covers 12 residues.